This record concerns one T cell receptor beta chain sequence. Antigen: not known. This entry comes from a study of T-cell memory formation after mild COVID-19. Study conclusions and caveats: In pre-infection memory, a portion of responding clones appeared, which suggested that cross-reactive memory joined. Among CD4+ contracting clones, most were CM and EM, and CD8+ ones EMRA. Clones that shrank (day 15 to 85) were balanced CD4/CD8, whereas later expanders leaned CD4+.

With 4 bases removed from V and 3 bases from J, the gap between germline ends came to 16 bases. This CDR3 is built from 15 residues. Germline loops: CDR1 LGHNA, CDR2 YNFKEQ. TCRalpha and TCRbeta libraries used 5'RACE with constant-segment primers and UMIs. TCRdb reprocessed the 5' RACE reads via MiXCR and lists one record per CDR3 protein. The sample records about 620,000 distinct CDR3 sequences, under 20% being singletons. Material for sequencing was PBMCs or a T cell subset sorted from them (not recorded which). The chain recombines TRBV4-2 with TRBJ2-7, with D possibly being TRBD2 (5 bases). This clonotype originated in an adult woman who had mild COVID-19 (a few samples of this study predate the infection). Cell type and time point are not known. The DNA for the CDR3 is TGTGCCAGCAGCCCTTCAGCGGACCAGAACTACGAGCAGTACTTC. Its translation: CASSPSADQNYEQYF.